These 18 T cell receptor beta chains were sequenced from one sample in a study of response to subunit inactivated influenza vaccine. Via MiXCR, TCRdb re-called the RT-PCR reads, giving one row per CDR3 protein. The sample holds 450,000 to 600,000 distinct CDR3 sequences, less than 7.5% seen once. Here the sequenced sample was PBMCs from blood, taken around 2 years after vaccination. These receptor sequences come from a man aged 45 to 75 who received an inactivated influenza vaccine.

This clonotype was seen a few times. J is TRBJ2-3 and V is TRBV20-1; 8 positions agree with TRBD1. The CDR3 has 15 amino acids. Germline lookup yields CDR1 DFQATT and CDR2 SNEGSKA (reference sequence). The junction had 4 bases not matched to a gene; V was cut back by 0 bases and J by 2 bases. CDR3 sequence: CSARDRTGYTDTQYF. The CDR3 DNA reads TGCAGTGCTAGAGACCGGACAGGGTACACAGATACGCAGTATTTT.

This clonotype was seen only a few times. The chain recombines TRBV28 with TRBJ2-5; possibly TRBD2 for D (5 bases). The CDR3 has 15 residues. In germline, CDR1 is MDHEN, CDR2 SYDVKM. V lost 3 bases, J lost 3 bases, and 14 bases lay in between. The CDR3 sequence is CASSFSGREKETQYF. CDR3 nucleotide sequence: TGTGCCAGCAGTTTCTCGGGTAGGGAGAAAGAGACCCAGTACTTC.

This clonotype has a count of ten or more. This sequence joins TRBV20-1 and TRBJ1-3; the match to TRBD1 covers 7 bases. The trim removed 4 bases at V and 3 bases at J, leaving 9 bases unmatched. Germline-derived CDR1 and CDR2 are DFQATT and SNEGSKA (reference sequence). CDR3 size: 15 residues. The CDR3 here is CSAINRGDFGNTIYF. CDR3 coding DNA: TGCAGTGCTATAAACAGGGGAGACTTTGGAAACACCATATATTTT.

This clonotype was seen only a few times. The DNA of the CDR3 is TGTGCCAGCAGCTTACTAACAGCCGGGACGGTCTACAATGAGCAGTTCTTC. Its translation: CASSLLTAGTVYNEQFF. The chain couples TRBV7-6 to TRBJ2-1; the D gene could be TRBD1 or TRBD2 (5 bases each). The CDR3 extends over 17 amino acids. Trimming stripped 2 bases from V and 3 bases from J, with 17 bases between. Germline loops: CDR1 SGHVS, CDR2 FNYEAQ.

Notes on this clonotype: A read error may produce the germline difference seen at one junction end. This chain uses TRBV11-2 with TRBJ1-1; 11 bases match TRBD1. Per the germline V gene, CDR1 is SGHAT and CDR2 is FQNNGV. The CDR3 is made up of 16 amino acids. The CDR3 bases are TGTGCCAGCAGGTTAGATCTTGGGACAGGGGGCACTGAAGCTTTCTTT. Amino acids: CASRLDLGTGGTEAFF. Using reference TRBV11-2 and TRBJ1-1 for the parts outside the CDR3, the full variable domain is EAGVAQSPRYKIIEKRQSVAFWCNPISGHATLYWYQQILGQGPKLLIQFQNNGVVDDSQLPKDRFSAERLKGVDSTLKIQPAKLEDSAVYLCASRLDLGTGGTEAFFGQGTRLTVV.

This clonotype came up a few times. This rearrangement joins TRBV4-1 to TRBJ2-3; 11 bases are a match to TRBD1. CDR1 is MGHRA, CDR2 YSYEKL, per germline. V lost 1 base, J lost 14 bases, and 5 bases stayed unmatched. The CDR3 length is 13 residues. CDR3 in amino acids: CASSQAGQGAPYF. In DNA form, the CDR3 reads TGCGCCAGCAGCCAAGCCGGACAGGGGGCTCCGTATTTT.

V and J are TRBV12-3 or TRBV12-4 and TRBJ2-5; possibly TRBD2 for D (7 bases). V dropped 2 bases and J dropped 3 bases, with 13 bases sitting between them. The CDR3 has 15 residues. DNA of the CDR3: TGTGCCAGCAGTTTAAGGGGGGGGCGCAAAGAGACCCAGTACTTC. This translates into CASSLRGGRKETQYF.

As to this clonotype: Just one base apart from a much larger clone, this may be a read error. The chain recombines TRBV20-1 with TRBJ2-1, with 9 bases identical to TRBD1. The CDR3 sequence is 15 residues long. CDR1 and CDR2 (germline): DFQATT, SNEGSKA (reference sequence). The chain's CDR3 is CCARWGGTGTNEQFF. CDR3 nucleotide sequence: TGCTGTGCCAGATGGGGGGGGACAGGGACCAATGAGCAGTTCTTC.

This clonotype showed up many times. The gene calls are TRBV20-1 and TRBJ2-3; D might be TRBD2 (6 bases). There are 15 residues in the CDR3. V lost 2 bases and J lost 3, with 15 bases in between. In germline, CDR1 is DFQATT, CDR2 SNEGSKA (reference sequence). In DNA, the CDR3 is TGCAGTGCTAGAAAGTACGTCGGGGGTACAGATACGCAGTATTTT. Its translation: CSARKYVGGTDTQYF.

This chain uses TRBV12-3 or TRBV12-4 with TRBJ2-7, with D possibly TRBD1 on 5 matching bases. This CDR3 has 14 amino acids. V gave up 0 bases and J gave up 6 bases, with 12 bases separating them. In nucleotides, the CDR3 is TGTGCCAGCAGTTTAGCAGGGGCCAAAGGCGAGCAGTACTTC. Translation: CASSLAGAKGEQYF.

Ten or more counts support this clonotype. In DNA, the CDR3 is TGTGCCAGCAGTTTATTCGGGGGACTCCAAGAGACCCAGTACTTC. Protein: CASSLFGGLQETQYF. The V and J genes are TRBV12-3 or TRBV12-4 and TRBJ2-5, with D possibly matching TRBD2 (6 bases). Trimming took 2 bases from V and 1 from J, leaving 11 bases between them. This CDR3 has 15 amino acids.

This clonotype is a singleton in its sample. At one of its ends the junction is not consistent with the germline gene, which may arise from a read error. J is TRBJ2-4 and V is TRBV5-5; D call uncertain. The CDR3 runs to 14 residues. Germline CDR1 and CDR2: SGHKS and YYEKEE (reference sequence). The chain's CDR3 is CASSLETAENIQYF. The CDR3 nucleotides read TGTGCCAGCAGCTTGGAAACAGCCGAAAACATTCAGTACTTC.

The chain employs TRBV20-1 and TRBJ2-7; TRBD1 aligns across 10 bases. The CDR3 is 15 residues long. Germline V gives CDR1 DFQATT, CDR2 SNEGSKA (reference sequence). V lost 6 bases, J lost 1 base, and 9 bases stayed unmatched. The CDR3 sequence is CSAQHGTGVSYEQYF. In DNA form, the CDR3 reads TGCAGTGCCCAACATGGGACAGGGGTGTCCTACGAGCAGTACTTC.

This clonotype was recorded many times. The chain combines TRBV5-1 with TRBJ1-2; 9 nucleotides agree with TRBD1. The germline V gene encodes CDR1 SGHRS and CDR2 YFSETQ. The V and J ends lost 0 bases and 2 bases, in that order; junction bases with no gene match: 5. The length of the CDR3 is 16 residues. Here the CDR3 reads CASSLAGTGRNYGYTF. CDR3 bases: TGCGCCAGCAGCTTGGCCGGGACAGGGCGAAACTATGGCTACACCTTC. Variable domain in full (rest from reference TRBV5-1 and TRBJ1-2): KAGVTQTPRYLIKTRGQQVTLSCSPISGHRSVSWYQQTPGQGLQFLFEYFSETQRNKGNFPGRFSGRQFSNSRSEMNVSTLELGDSALYLCASSLAGTGRNYGYTFGSGTRLTVV.

This clonotype was observed a handful of times. CDR3 coding DNA: TGTGCCAGCAGCCCCCGTCTAGGGGCTGAAGCTTTCTTT. It encodes CASSPRLGAEAFF. V usage is TRBV14 and J usage is TRBJ1-1; maybe TRBD1 (5 bases). CDR1 and CDR2 (germline): SGHDN, FVKESK. V was cut by 4 bases and J by 6 bases, with 12 bases left in between. The length of the CDR3 is 13 residues.

This clonotype turned up a few times. The chain carries TRBV11-2 and TRBJ2-7; 9 bases are a match to TRBD1. V was clipped by 6 bases and J by 4 bases; unmatched bases: 10. CDR3 length: 15 residues. CDR1 SGHAT and CDR2 FQNNGV come from the germline V gene. CDR3 region: CASRKSGTGRYEQYF. In DNA, the CDR3 is TGTGCCAGCAGAAAATCCGGGACAGGGAGGTACGAGCAGTACTTC.

This clonotype was recorded many times. The CDR3 is CSARADRVYGYTF. CDR3 sequence (DNA): TGCAGTGCTAGAGCAGACAGGGTATACGGCTACACCTTC. This sequence joins TRBV20-1 and TRBJ1-2, with TRBD1 matching over 7 bases. After removal of 1 base from V and 8 bases from J, the junction contained 7 bases not matched to a gene. Germline lookup yields CDR1 DFQATT and CDR2 SNEGSKA (reference sequence). The CDR3 runs to 13 residues.

There are a few counts of this clonotype. This rearrangement joins TRBV6-1 to TRBJ1-4; maybe TRBD1 (5 bases). The ends were cut back, 1 base at V and 4 bases at J, with 7 bases in the middle. In germline, CDR1 is MNHNS, CDR2 SASEGT. The CDR3 consists of 14 residues. CDR3 loop: CASSEEGLNEKLFF. As DNA, the CDR3 is TGTGCCAGCAGTGAAGAGGGGCTTAATGAAAAACTGTTTTTT.